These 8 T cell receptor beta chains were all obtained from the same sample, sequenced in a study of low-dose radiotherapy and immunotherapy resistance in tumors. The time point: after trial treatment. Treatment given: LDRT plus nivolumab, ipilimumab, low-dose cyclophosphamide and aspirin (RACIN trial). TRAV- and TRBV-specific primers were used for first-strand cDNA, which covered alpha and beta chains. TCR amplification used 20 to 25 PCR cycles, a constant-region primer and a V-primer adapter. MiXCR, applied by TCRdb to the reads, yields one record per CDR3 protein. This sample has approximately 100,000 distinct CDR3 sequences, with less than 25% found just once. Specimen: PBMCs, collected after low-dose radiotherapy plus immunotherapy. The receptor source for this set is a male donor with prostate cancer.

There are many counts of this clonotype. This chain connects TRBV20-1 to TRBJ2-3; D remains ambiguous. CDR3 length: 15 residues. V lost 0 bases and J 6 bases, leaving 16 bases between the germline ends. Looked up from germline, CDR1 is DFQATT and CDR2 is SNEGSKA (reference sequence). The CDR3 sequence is CSARDKGPKRDTQYF. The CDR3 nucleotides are TGCAGTGCTAGAGATAAGGGCCCCAAGAGGGATACGCAGTATTTT.

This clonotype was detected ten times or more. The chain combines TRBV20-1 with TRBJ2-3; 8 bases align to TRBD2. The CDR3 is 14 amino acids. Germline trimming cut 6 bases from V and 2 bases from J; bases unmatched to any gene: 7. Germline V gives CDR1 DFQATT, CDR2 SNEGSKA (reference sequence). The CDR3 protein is CSAISGADTDTQYF. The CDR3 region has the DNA TGCAGTGCAATTAGCGGGGCCGACACAGATACGCAGTATTTT.

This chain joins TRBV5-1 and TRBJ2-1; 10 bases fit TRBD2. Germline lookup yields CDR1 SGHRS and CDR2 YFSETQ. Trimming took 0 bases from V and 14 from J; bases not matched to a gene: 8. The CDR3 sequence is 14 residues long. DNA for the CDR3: TGCGCCAGCAGCTTGGACCCAGCGGGGGGGGGGAAGTTCTTC. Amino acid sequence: CASSLDPAGGGKFF.

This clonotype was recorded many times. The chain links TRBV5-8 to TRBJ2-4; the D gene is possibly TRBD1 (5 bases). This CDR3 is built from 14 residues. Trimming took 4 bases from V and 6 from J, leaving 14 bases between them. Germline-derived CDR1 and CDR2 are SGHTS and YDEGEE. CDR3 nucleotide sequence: TGTGCCAGCAGCACTGACAGAATTACAAACATTCAGTACTTC. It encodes CASSTDRITNIQYF.

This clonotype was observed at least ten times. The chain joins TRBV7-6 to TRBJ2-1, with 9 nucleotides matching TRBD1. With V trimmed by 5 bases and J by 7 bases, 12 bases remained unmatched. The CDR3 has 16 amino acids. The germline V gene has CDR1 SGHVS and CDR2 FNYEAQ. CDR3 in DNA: TGTGCCAGCAGCATATTGAGGGGACAGGGAGGGAATGAGCAGTTCTTC. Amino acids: CASSILRGQGGNEQFF.

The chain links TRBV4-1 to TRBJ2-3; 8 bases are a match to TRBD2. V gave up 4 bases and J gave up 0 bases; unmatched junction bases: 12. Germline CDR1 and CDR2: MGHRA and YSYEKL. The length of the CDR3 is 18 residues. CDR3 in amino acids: CASSRREGVDASTDTQYF. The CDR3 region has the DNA TGCGCCAGCAGCCGTCGGGAGGGGGTCGACGCTAGCACAGATACGCAGTATTTT.

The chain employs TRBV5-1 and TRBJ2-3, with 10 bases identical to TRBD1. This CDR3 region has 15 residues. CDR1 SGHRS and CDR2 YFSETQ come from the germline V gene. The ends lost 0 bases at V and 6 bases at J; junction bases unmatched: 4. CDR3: CASSLVGQGMDTQYF. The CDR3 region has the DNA TGCGCCAGCAGCTTGGTGGGACAGGGGATGGATACGCAGTATTTT.

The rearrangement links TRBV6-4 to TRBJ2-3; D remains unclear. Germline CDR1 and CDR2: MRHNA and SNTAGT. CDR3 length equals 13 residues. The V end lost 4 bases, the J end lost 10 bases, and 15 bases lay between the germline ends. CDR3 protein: CASSGESGHPQYF. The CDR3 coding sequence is TGTGCCAGCAGTGGAGAGTCGGGTCATCCGCAGTATTTT.